This note documents a single T cell receptor (beta chain) sequence. The clone's antigen remains unknown. Nothing much larger sits one base from this clone, and base qualities are not available. The record originates from a study of control samples from healthy donors and cancer patients (TCRdb year 2020). The library came from the immunoSEQ multiplex PCR assay. TCRdb mirrors the immuneACCESS table, restricted to in-frame sequences. Some clones are absent from its copies; in checked studies, under half trace to an unresolved V gene, and the reason for the others is unknown. The sample contains approximately 94,000 clones, 87% of them found a single time. The ten biggest clones cover 15% to 20% of the sample. The CDR3 numbers 13 residues from cysteine through phenylalanine. CDR3 DNA only is kept here, 39 bases in frame from base 1. Trimming removed 5 bases from V and 7 bases from J, leaving 12 bases between the germline ends.

Sequencing was done on a sample of blood. Recombination joined TRBV12-3 or TRBV12-4 with TRBJ1-5, with the identity of the D gene unclear. This receptor was identified in a woman in her forties or fifties in good health. Here the CDR3 is given as CASSHGSNQPQHF. The sequence in DNA is TGTGCCAGCAGTCATGGGAGTAACCAGCCCCAGCATTTT.